Sequencing of this T cell receptor (beta chain) was carried out in a study of cytomegalovirus exposure and HLA in healthy donors. Study-wide results and limits: It is likely that the observed cluster of highly shared sequence variants was a sequencing artifact.

V was clipped by 1 base and J by 4 bases; unmatched bases: 10. There are 17 residues in the CDR3. In germline, CDR1 is LNHNV, CDR2 YYDKDF (reference sequence). The PCR employed 60 Vbeta primers together with 13 Jbeta primers. Clones were read by immunoSEQ multiplex PCR, and TCRdb kept only the in-frame ones, dropping some. The data show roughly 150,000 clones, about two thirds seen once. About this clone: Its cognate antigen is unknown.

The rearrangement joins TRBV15 to TRBJ2-3; TRBD1 aligns across 8 bases. This sequence originates from a woman aged 60 to 75 in good health and CMV-seropositive. Material for sequencing was PBMCs. DNA of the CDR3: TGTGCCACCAGCAGAGCAAGGGCAGGGGGCGTCCCAGATACGCAGTATTTT. Amino acid sequence: CATSRARAGGVPDTQYF.